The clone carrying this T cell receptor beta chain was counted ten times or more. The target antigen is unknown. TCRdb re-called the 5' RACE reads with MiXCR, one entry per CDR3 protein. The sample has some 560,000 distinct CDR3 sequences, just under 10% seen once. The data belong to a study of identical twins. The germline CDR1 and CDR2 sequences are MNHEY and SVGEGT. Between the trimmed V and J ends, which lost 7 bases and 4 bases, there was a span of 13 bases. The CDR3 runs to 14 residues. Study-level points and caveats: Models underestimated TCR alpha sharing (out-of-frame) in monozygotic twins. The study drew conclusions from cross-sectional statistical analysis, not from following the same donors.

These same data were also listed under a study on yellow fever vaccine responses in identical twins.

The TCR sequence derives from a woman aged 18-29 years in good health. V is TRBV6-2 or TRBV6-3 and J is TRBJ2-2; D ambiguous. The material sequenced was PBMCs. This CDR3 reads CASKPPHLTGELFF. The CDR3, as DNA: TGTGCCAGCAAACCACCACACCTCACCGGGGAGCTGTTTTTT.